What follows are 22 T cell receptor beta chains derived from one specimen sequenced in a study of cytomegalovirus exposure and HLA in healthy donors. Generated by immunoSEQ multiplex PCR, the TCRdb table keeps only in-frame clones and is missing some. The table records 130,000 or so clones, over 85% of them present only once. The sequencing sample was made of PBMCs. These receptors all stem from a man aged 25 to 45 in good health and CMV-seronegative.

The sample holds one count of this clone. The chain links TRBV5-8 to TRBJ2-5; 9 bases match TRBD1. Germline V gives CDR1 SGHTS, CDR2 YDEGEE. This CDR3 is built from 16 residues. V lost 4 bases to trimming and J lost 7 bases; unmatched junction nucleotides: 14. The CDR3 DNA reads as TGTGCCAGCAGCATCCGGGACAGGGAGCCACCCGGGACCCAGTACTTC. Protein: CASSIRDREPPGTQYF.

In this sample, this clone turned up a few times. This chain links TRBV4-1 with TRBJ1-1; D might be TRBD1 (6 bases). Germline V gives CDR1 MGHRA, CDR2 YSYEKL. This CDR3 comprises 13 residues. Trimming stripped 3 bases from V and 6 bases from J, with 11 bases between. The CDR3 region has the DNA TGCGCCAGCAGCCATCACGGACAGTCTGAAGCTTTCTTT. Translated, it gives CASSHHGQSEAFF.

The chain combines TRBV2 with TRBJ1-5, with TRBD1 matching over 9 bases. The CDR3 loop spans 13 amino acids. Trimming at V came to 6 bases and at J to 7 bases, leaving 4 bases not matched to a gene. The V gene's germline CDR1 is SNHLY and CDR2 FYNNEI. The CDR3 reads CASRDRGGQPQHF. The CDR3 bases are TGTGCCAGCAGGGACAGGGGAGGGCAGCCCCAGCATTTT.

V and J are TRBV4-3 and TRBJ2-7; no firm D call. Germline-derived CDR1 and CDR2 are LGHNA and YSLEER. Trimming shortened V by 0 bases and J by 0 bases, and 6 bases separated the two germline ends. This CDR3 region has 14 residues. The CDR3 DNA follows: TGCGCCAGCAGCCAAGAACCGGGCTCCTACGAGCAGTACTTC. As protein: CASSQEPGSYEQYF.

V usage is TRBV28 and J usage is TRBJ1-6; D unresolved. CDR3 length equals 15 residues. CDR1 is MDHEN, CDR2 SYDVKM, per germline. Between the trimmed V and J ends, which lost 6 bases and 9 bases, there was a span of 18 bases. CDR3 region: CASSEPRVVSSPLHF. The CDR3 DNA sequence: TGTGCCAGCAGCGAACCGCGGGTCGTAAGTTCACCCCTCCACTTT. The full variable domain, with the rest looked up from reference TRBV28 and TRBJ1-6, is DVKVTQSSRYLVKRTGEKVFLECVQDMDHENMFWYRQDPGLGLRLIYFSYDVKMKEKGDIPEGYSVSREKKERFSLILESASTNQTSMYLCASSEPRVVSSPLHFGNGTRLTVT.

The rearrangement joins TRBV2 to TRBJ2-1, with TRBD2 as a possible D gene (6 bases). V was shortened by 8 bases and J by 7 bases, with 12 bases between the two germline ends. The germline CDR1 and CDR2 sequences are SNHLY and FYNNEI. This CDR3 region has 12 residues. This CDR3 is CASPRRVNEQFF. In DNA form, the CDR3 reads TGTGCCAGCCCCCGGAGGGTGAATGAGCAGTTCTTC.

V usage is TRBV5-1 and J usage is TRBJ1-2, with a tentative D call TRBD1 (5 bases). CDR3 size: 14 residues. The V end lost 0 bases, the J end lost 6 bases, and 12 bases lay between the germline ends. CDR1 and CDR2 (germline): SGHRS, YFSETQ. The CDR3: CASSLVGGADGYTF. The DNA of the CDR3 is TGCGCCAGCAGCTTGGTCGGAGGGGCGGATGGCTACACCTTC. The entire variable domain, with the rest obtained from reference TRBV5-1 and TRBJ1-2, is as follows: KAGVTQTPRYLIKTRGQQVTLSCSPISGHRSVSWYQQTPGQGLQFLFEYFSETQRNKGNFPGRFSGRQFSNSRSEMNVSTLELGDSALYLCASSLVGGADGYTFGSGTRLTVV.

The chain carries TRBV6-5 and TRBJ1-5; 11 nucleotides match TRBD1. The CDR3 consists of 15 residues. Germline CDR1 is MNHEY and CDR2 is SVGAGI. Trimming removed 5 bases from V and 6 bases from J; junction bases left unmatched: 6. CDR3 loop: CASSASGQGGQPQHF. CDR3 DNA sequence: TGTGCCAGCAGTGCCTCGGGACAGGGGGGTCAGCCCCAGCATTTT.

This clone was seen just once. This chain uses TRBV2 with TRBJ2-3; weak D call: TRBD2 (6 bases). Trimming removed 6 bases from V and 6 bases from J, with 16 bases in between. The germline gives CDR1 SNHLY, CDR2 FYNNEI. CDR3 length equals 14 residues. The CDR3 nucleotides are TGTGCCAGCAGCCGCGGGGTCCCCCCCGATACGCAGTATTTT. It yields the protein CASSRGVPPDTQYF.

V is TRBV6-4 and J is TRBJ1-2, with 8 bases lining up with TRBD1. Germline assignment: CDR1 MRHNA and CDR2 SNTAGT. V was clipped by 2 bases and J by 4 bases; unmatched bases: 9. This CDR3 region has 16 residues. The chain's CDR3 is CASSDIAGGSFYGYTF. CDR3 nucleotide sequence: TGTGCCAGCAGTGACATAGCAGGGGGCTCCTTCTATGGCTACACCTTC.

The chain has TRBV6-5 and TRBJ2-7; D not certain. V was cut by 0 bases and J by 1 base, with 4 bases left in between. CDR1 and CDR2 from the germline V gene are MNHEY and SVGAGI. There are 13 residues in the CDR3. CDR3 coding DNA: TGTGCCAGCAGTTACTCGCGGTCCTACGAGCAGTACTTC. It translates to CASSYSRSYEQYF.

V and J are TRBV9 and TRBJ1-5; D is unresolved. Looked up from germline, CDR1 is SGDLS and CDR2 is YYNGEE. The ends were cut back, 3 bases at V and 0 bases at J, with 7 bases in the middle. This CDR3 spans 14 amino acids. The DNA for the CDR3 is TGTGCCAGCAGCGCCGGTTATAGCAATCAGCCCCAGCATTTT. Translation gives CASSAGYSNQPQHF.

The chain recombines TRBV6-5 with TRBJ2-5, with no clear D. The germline V and J ends were trimmed by 6 bases and 5 bases, with 13 bases remaining between them. CDR1 is MNHEY and CDR2 is SVGAGI in the germline V gene. This CDR3 contains 13 residues. CDR3 in DNA: TGTGCCAGCAGCCCGACATTTTGGGAGACCCAGTACTTC. Its translation: CASSPTFWETQYF.

This sequence joins TRBV5-1 and TRBJ2-2, with 7 bases that match TRBD1. Germline lookup yields CDR1 SGHRS and CDR2 YFSETQ. V gave up 2 bases and J gave up 0 bases; unmatched junction bases: 4. There are 16 residues in the CDR3. In DNA, the CDR3 is TGCGCCAGCAGCTTCGGGGACAGATCGAACACCGGGGAGCTGTTTTTT. As protein: CASSFGDRSNTGELFF.

This clone was detected a few times. The chain uses TRBV10-1 and TRBJ2-7; tentatively, D is TRBD1 (5 bases). CDR3 size: 15 residues. V was cut by 2 bases and J by 0 bases, with 11 bases left in between. CDR1 is WNHNN and CDR2 is SYGVQD in the germline V gene (reference sequence). The CDR3 DNA reads as TGCGCCAGCAGTGAGAATGTGGGGCTCTCCTACGAGCAGTACTTC. Its protein is CASSENVGLSYEQYF.

The chain links TRBV2 to TRBJ2-3, with D unclear. Looked up from germline, CDR1 is SNHLY and CDR2 is FYNNEI. Trimming stripped 3 bases from V and 6 bases from J, with 16 bases between. The CDR3 sequence is 15 residues long. In DNA, the CDR3 is TGTGCCAGCAGTGACGCCCGGTCAGGCCTGGATACGCAGTATTTT. It is translated as CASSDARSGLDTQYF.

This clone is a singleton in its sample. The V gene is TRBV29-1, the J gene TRBJ1-1, with 7 bases lining up with TRBD1. This CDR3 is built from 13 residues. The V segment lost 7 bases and the J segment 6 bases; nucleotides outside the gene matches: 11. Germline CDR1 and CDR2: SQVTM and ANQGSEA. The CDR3 DNA reads TGCAGCGCACGGCCAGGGGGGAGTTCTGAAGCTTTCTTT. It encodes CSARPGGSSEAFF.

The V gene is TRBV11-3, the J gene TRBJ2-1; 8 bases match TRBD1. This CDR3 contains 17 residues. V trimming: 1 base; J trimming: 5 bases; junction bases outside the gene matches: 10. The germline V gene encodes CDR1 SGHNT and CDR2 YENEEA. CDR3 nucleotides: TGTGCCAGCAGCTTAGGGCTCTTACAGGGGGTGGACAATGAGCAGTTCTTC. It yields the protein CASSLGLLQGVDNEQFF. Full variable domain (rest looked up from reference TRBV11-3 and TRBJ2-1): EAGVVQSPRYKIIEKKQPVAFWCNPISGHNTLYWYLQNLGQGPELLIRYENEEAVDDSQLPKDRFSAERLKGVDSTLKIQPAELGDSAVYLCASSLGLLQGVDNEQFFGPGTRLTVL.

The rearrangement joins TRBV13 to TRBJ2-1, with 9 nucleotides matching TRBD2. J lost 8 bases, V lost 5 bases, and 7 bases had no gene match. The germline V gene encodes CDR1 PRHDT and CDR2 FYEKMQ (reference sequence). This CDR3 has 14 amino acids. The CDR3 spells CASSRGGVRDEQFF. In DNA, the CDR3 is TGTGCCAGCAGCCGCGGGGGGGTCAGGGATGAGCAGTTCTTC.

The chain recombines TRBV7-9 with TRBJ2-2, with a possible D match to TRBD1 (5 bases). CDR1 is SEHNR and CDR2 is FQNEAQ in the germline V gene (reference sequence). Trimming took off 4 bases at V and 0 bases at J, with 9 bases between the two ends. There are 15 residues in the CDR3. CDR3 sequence reads: CASSSPGPNTGELFF. CDR3 bases: TGTGCCAGCAGCTCGCCAGGGCCGAACACCGGGGAGCTGTTTTTT. Full variable domain (missing parts from reference TRBV7-9 and TRBJ2-2): DTGVSQNPRHKITKRGQNVTFRCDPISEHNRLYWYRQTLGQGPEFLTYFQNEAQLEKSRLLSDRFSAERPKGSFSTLEIQRTEQGDSAMYLCASSSPGPNTGELFFGEGSRLTVL.

CDR3 coding DNA: TGTGCCAGCTCACCCCCGGGACTAGCGGGGAGCACAGATACGCAGTATTTT. The encoded protein is CASSPPGLAGSTDTQYF. The J gene is TRBJ2-3, the V gene TRBV18, with TRBD2 matching over 13 bases. This CDR3 is 17 amino acids long. Germline CDR1 reads KGHSH; CDR2 reads LQKENI. Unmatched junction bases numbered 3, after V lost 3 bases and J lost 0 bases.

The chain employs TRBV5-4 and TRBJ2-7; D is perhaps TRBD2 (6 bases). Germline V gene lookup returns CDR1 SGHNT and CDR2 YYREEE (reference sequence). Trimming shortened V by 1 base and J by 5 bases, and 13 bases separated the two germline ends. The CDR3 spans 14 residues. The CDR3 bases are TGTGCCAGCAGCTTGCGGGGTTGGGGGGACGAGCAGTACTTC. It translates to CASSLRGWGDEQYF.